This T cell receptor beta chain was sequenced in a study of blood T cell repertoires in COVID-19. Study as a whole: PBMCs, B-cell-depleted T cells, or T cells were the source of the cDNA or gDNA that made up the material.

Participants were aged 18 to 89 years from 20 to 30 US areas. The trim removed 6 bases at V and 6 bases at J, leaving 5 bases unmatched. The CDR3 is 15 amino acids. The germline gives CDR1 SGHTA, CDR2 FQGNSA. The authors' processing: Cell counts per sample came from amplifying reference gene primers. Libraries were prepared by immunoSEQ multiplex PCR; TCRdb keeps only in-frame clonotypes and omits some of them. The D gene and trimming were derived from the DNA, and the V and J assignments and clone size from that table. The data show about 300,000 clones, 70% to 90% seen once. The chain is built from TRBV7-2 and TRBJ2-1; 13 nucleotides line up with TRBD2. The sequence came from a woman younger than 45 who had recovered from COVID-19. The material sequenced was PBMCs or T cells enriched from blood (not recorded which). CDR3 residues: CASSSGTSGVNEQFF. The CDR3 bases are TGTGCCAGCAGTTCCGGGACTAGCGGGGTCAATGAGCAGTTCTTC.